These 12 T cell receptor beta chains were all obtained from the same sample, sequenced in a study of technical replicates of blood from a handful of donors. Profiling relied on immunoSEQ multiplex PCR, and the TCRdb table lists in-frame clones only, not all of them. Among some 96,000 clones listed, approximately 94% were seen once. Sequenced material: T cells isolated from PBMCs. Receptor source: a human donor in good health.

This clone was recorded only once. The genes are TRBV19 and TRBJ2-7, with 7 positions matching TRBD1. J lost 5 bases, V lost 0 bases, and 4 bases had no gene match. CDR1 is LNHDA, CDR2 SQIVND, per germline (reference sequence). This CDR3 comprises 14 residues. Written as DNA, the CDR3 is TGTGCCAGTAGTATAGAACAGGGGATGGACGAGCAGTACTTC. It encodes CASSIEQGMDEQYF. Filled out from reference TRBV19 and TRBJ2-7, the complete variable domain reads DGGITQSPKYLFRKEGQNVTLSCEQNLNHDAMYWYRQDPGQGLRLIYYSQIVNDFQKGDIAEGYSVSREKKESFPLTVTSAQKNPTAFYLCASSIEQGMDEQYFGPGTRLTVT.

The chain links TRBV5-8 to TRBJ1-2; possible D gene TRBD1, 5 bases. The germline CDR1 and CDR2 sequences are SGHTS and YDEGEE. The CDR3 covers 15 residues. V was trimmed by 1 base and J by 0 bases, leaving 10 bases between them. CDR3 residues: CASSLIGASNYGYTF. The CDR3 DNA reads as TGTGCCAGCAGCTTGATAGGGGCCTCTAACTATGGCTACACCTTC.

This clone was detected only once. The rearrangement uses TRBV4-1 and TRBJ2-7, with TRBD1 as a possible D gene (6 bases). Germline CDR1 MGHRA, CDR2 YSYEKL. The CDR3 covers 15 residues. V was cut by 1 base and J by 2 bases, with 12 bases left in between. CDR3 in DNA: TGCGCCAGCAGCCAAGGACGGGACATCGCCTACGAGCAGTACTTC. Its translation: CASSQGRDIAYEQYF.

This clone has only one observation. The chain combines TRBV10-3 with TRBJ2-3; 11 positions agree with TRBD2. Germline CDR1 reads ENHRY; CDR2 reads SYGVKD. The CDR3 covers 17 residues. The trim removed 4 bases at V and 3 bases at J, leaving 9 bases unmatched. The CDR3 spells CAISAVLAGVSTDTQYF. CDR3 coding DNA: TGTGCCATCAGTGCAGTACTAGCGGGAGTGAGTACAGATACGCAGTATTTT.

This clone was seen once. V and J are TRBV14 and TRBJ1-5, with 7 positions matching TRBD1. From germline, CDR1 is SGHDN and CDR2 FVKESK. The CDR3 runs 18 residues. J lost 4 bases, V lost 1 base, and 13 bases had no gene match. The CDR3 protein is CASSQAGGGTDLNQPQHF. CDR3 coding DNA: TGTGCCAGCAGCCAAGCCGGGGGGGGGACAGACCTAAATCAGCCCCAGCATTTT.

The chain couples TRBV25-1 to TRBJ2-1, with 8 bases that match TRBD1. Germline loops: CDR1 MGHDK, CDR2 SYGVNS. J lost 7 bases, V lost 3 bases, and 11 bases had no gene match. This CDR3 region has 16 residues. In DNA form, the CDR3 reads TGTGCCAGCAGTGACCTCGGGACAGGCTTTCCGAATGAGCAGTTCTTC. Translating it yields CASSDLGTGFPNEQFF.

The chain combines TRBV6-1 with TRBJ1-1; D not resolved. V was trimmed by 7 bases and J by 0 bases, leaving 9 bases between them. Germline assignment: CDR1 MNHNS and CDR2 SASEGT. The CDR3 extends over 13 amino acids. In nucleotides, the CDR3 is TGTGCCAGCATGAGGGCGATGAACACTGAAGCTTTCTTT. Translated, it gives CASMRAMNTEAFF.

The chain couples TRBV9 to TRBJ2-5; D gene uncertain. The V end was cut by 0 bases, the J end by 5 bases, with 11 bases between. The length of the CDR3 is 14 residues. Germline CDR1 reads SGDLS; CDR2 reads YYNGEE. The CDR3 protein is CASSVVATSETQYF. DNA for the CDR3: TGTGCCAGCAGCGTAGTAGCTACCTCGGAGACCCAGTACTTC.

The V and J genes are TRBV9 and TRBJ2-1; maybe TRBD2 (7 bases). V shed 0 bases and J shed 2 bases, with 12 bases lying between them. Germline-derived CDR1 and CDR2 are SGDLS and YYNGEE. The CDR3 runs to 16 residues. The CDR3 coding sequence is TGTGCCAGCAGCGTAGAGGGGGGGATCGCCTACAATGAGCAGTTCTTC. Its protein product is CASSVEGGIAYNEQFF. Supplemented by reference TRBV9 and TRBJ2-1, the full variable domain reads DSGVTQTPKHLITATGQRVTLRCSPRSGDLSVYWYQQSLDQGLQFLIQYYNGEERAKGNILERFSAQQFPDLHSELNLSSLELGDSALYFCASSVEGGIAYNEQFFGPGTRLTVL.

The chain carries TRBV11-2 and TRBJ1-4, with D perhaps TRBD1 (5 bases). The CDR3 is 16 residues long. Germline V gene sequence: CDR1 SGHAT, CDR2 FQNNGV. Trimming shortened V by 2 bases and J by 2 bases, and 12 bases separated the two germline ends. The CDR3 sequence: CASSLSGMITNEKLFF. Here the CDR3 DNA reads TGTGCCAGCAGCTTATCAGGGATGATCACTAATGAAAAACTGTTTTTT.

The rearrangement uses TRBV27 and TRBJ1-1, with TRBD1 as a possible D gene (5 bases). This CDR3 is built from 16 residues. Germline V CDR1 and CDR2: MNHEY, SMNVEV (reference sequence). The V end lost 8 bases, the J end lost 0 bases, and 19 bases lay between the germline ends. The CDR3 reads CASFPPSTVLNTEAFF. The CDR3 DNA sequence: TGTGCCAGCTTCCCCCCCTCGACAGTCCTGAACACTGAAGCTTTCTTT.

Here the CDR3 reads CASSTRDYPYEQYF. The CDR3 coding sequence is TGTGCCAGCAGTACCCGGGACTACCCCTACGAGCAGTACTTC. The chain joins TRBV27 to TRBJ2-7, with 7 bases lining up with TRBD2. Germline V gene sequence: CDR1 MNHEY, CDR2 SMNVEV (reference sequence). CDR3 size: 14 residues. After removal of 5 bases from V and 2 bases from J, the junction contained 6 bases not matched to a gene.